The following is a T cell receptor (beta chain) sequence with its context. The sample originates from a study of sequential checkpoint blockade in melanoma. About the study: Arm A got nivolumab then ipilimumab; arm B the reverse, 1:1. After both sequences, patients received maintenance nivolumab.

Treatment meaning: randomized to nivolumab then ipilimumab (arm A) or the reverse (arm B). Sorted cells were live CD3+CD8+, lacking CD19 and CD56, from PBMCs. Germline CDR1 is DFQATT and CDR2 is SNEGSKA (reference sequence). The CDR3 sequence is 11 residues long. V lost 3 bases and J 3 bases, leaving 6 bases between the germline ends. Libraries were prepared by immunoSEQ multiplex PCR; TCRdb keeps only in-frame clonotypes and omits some of them. The sample holds 15,000 to 20,000 clones, around 70% seen once. The starting material was CD8+ T cells sorted from blood (inferred from file names), obtained from a patient given nivolumab and ipilimumab in sequence. The rearrangement links TRBV20-1 to TRBJ2-7; the D is unclear. This receptor was identified in a human donor with melanoma. CDR3 protein: CSARASYEQYF. The CDR3 DNA reads TGCAGTGCTAGGGCCAGCTACGAGCAGTACTTC.